Below, 20 T cell receptor beta chains from the same sample are listed, as sequenced in a study of beta chain features in type 1 diabetes. cDNA synthesis used the whole RNA isolate, giving expressed TCRB sequences. Using immunoSEQ multiplex PCR, the repertoire was profiled, and TCRdb retains in-frame clones only, with some absent. The sample has hundreds of thousands of clones, about an eighth seen once. Input material: naive CD4+ T cells from blood. The receptors here all came from a woman between 18 and 29 years old in good health.

This clone was seen a handful of times. The rearrangement uses TRBV5-4 and TRBJ1-2; TRBD1 matches 8 bases. The CDR3 consists of 13 residues. The germline gives CDR1 SGHNT, CDR2 YYREEE (reference sequence). V shed 5 bases and J 6 bases; nucleotides not matched to a gene: 6. The CDR3 bases are TGTGCCAGCAGGCGCACAGGGGGGGATGGCTACACCTTC. Translation: CASRRTGGDGYTF.

In this sample, this clone turned up a few times. This sequence joins TRBV4-3 and TRBJ2-5; D is uncertain. Germline CDR1 and CDR2: LGHNA and YSLEER. V was cut by 0 bases and J by 2 bases, with 16 bases left in between. CDR3 length equals 17 residues. The CDR3 reads CASSQEGPRTIQETQYF. The CDR3 DNA follows: TGCGCCAGCAGCCAAGAAGGGCCACGCACAATACAAGAGACCCAGTACTTC.

This chain joins TRBV5-4 and TRBJ2-3; D remains unclear. The CDR3 sequence is 14 residues long. Trimming pared 2 bases from V and 0 bases from J, leaving 7 bases between. Germline V gives CDR1 SGHNT, CDR2 YYREEE (reference sequence). This CDR3 is CASSFAISTDTQYF. In nucleotides, the CDR3 is TGTGCCAGCAGCTTCGCTATCAGCACAGATACGCAGTATTTT.

The rearrangement uses TRBV7-8 and TRBJ2-3; D may be TRBD1 or TRBD2 (5 bases each). V dropped 1 base and J dropped 9 bases, with 11 bases sitting between them. The germline gives CDR1 SGHVS, CDR2 FQNEAQ. The CDR3 is 13 residues long. CDR3: CASSLGDPITQYF. CDR3 nucleotide sequence: TGTGCCAGCAGCTTAGGGGACCCTATAACGCAGTATTTT.

The gene calls are TRBV9 and TRBJ1-1; D remains unclear. In germline, CDR1 is SGDLS, CDR2 YYNGEE. V was pared by 4 bases and J by 1 base, with 17 bases between. There are 16 residues in the CDR3. The CDR3 reads CASSPEGSLPNTEAFF. The CDR3 region has the DNA TGTGCCAGCAGCCCCGAAGGGAGTCTGCCGAACACTGAAGCTTTCTTT.

This clone was counted between two and nine times. The rearrangement links TRBV28 to TRBJ2-1; 7 bases line up with TRBD1. CDR3 length equals 15 residues. Germline CDR1 MDHEN, CDR2 SYDVKM. V dropped 8 bases and J dropped 2; count of bases not matched to a gene: 9. CDR3 DNA sequence: TGTGCCAGCGGCCTACAGGGGCCTCCCTACAATGAGCAGTTCTTC. Its protein is CASGLQGPPYNEQFF.

This clone was counted only a few times. This chain uses TRBV7-2 with TRBJ2-3; possibly TRBD1 for D (6 bases). The CDR3 is made up of 16 amino acids. V was pared by 0 bases and J by 2 bases, with 12 bases between. Germline CDR1 reads SGHTA; CDR2 reads FQGNSA. The chain's CDR3 is CASSLAGRGPTDTQYF. CDR3 sequence (DNA): TGTGCCAGCAGCTTAGCGGGCAGGGGACCCACAGATACGCAGTATTTT.

This clone was detected only a few times. CDR3 region: CASSRKVSGSSNYGYTF. In nucleotides, the CDR3 is TGCGCCAGCAGCCGCAAAGTGTCTGGGTCGTCTAACTATGGCTACACCTTC. V and J are TRBV4-1 and TRBJ1-2, with D hard to call. Trimming took off 4 bases at V and 0 bases at J, with 18 bases between the two ends. The CDR3 extends over 17 amino acids. CDR1 MGHRA and CDR2 YSYEKL come from the germline V gene.

V and J are TRBV27 and TRBJ1-5, with D tentatively TRBD1 (6 bases). The CDR3 length is 16 residues. Trimming left V 6 bases short and J 5 bases short, with 20 bases between. Germline CDR1 MNHEY, CDR2 SMNVEV (reference sequence). This CDR3 is CASRQTGRKPDQPQHF. CDR3 DNA sequence: TGTGCCAGCAGACAGACAGGACGCAAACCGGATCAGCCCCAGCATTTT.

This clone was picked up a small number of times. In the same sample, other DNA sequences code for this CDR3. J is TRBJ2-4 and V is TRBV7-2, with no clear D. Trimming left V 5 bases short and J 0 bases short, with 8 bases between. This CDR3 is built from 14 residues. Germline CDR1 and CDR2: SGHTA and FQGNSA. CDR3 sequence reads: CASSPALAKNIQYF. The CDR3, as DNA: TGTGCCAGCAGCCCCGCTCTAGCCAAAAACATTCAGTACTTC.

The chain joins TRBV11-2 to TRBJ2-7; 10 bases agree with TRBD1. Trimming cost V 2 bases and J 2 bases; bases outside gene matches: 3. The CDR3 extends over 15 amino acids. Germline-derived CDR1 and CDR2 are SGHAT and FQNNGV. The CDR3 sequence is CASSLKGTGAYEQYV. CDR3 in DNA: TGTGCCAGCAGCTTAAAGGGGACAGGGGCCTACGAGCAGTACGTC.

This clone was counted between two and nine times. At the DNA level, this CDR3 is encoded by other sequences in the same sample as well. The gene calls are TRBV7-9 and TRBJ2-7; tentatively, D is TRBD2 (5 bases). The CDR3 is 12 amino acids. The germline V gene encodes CDR1 SEHNR and CDR2 FQNEAQ (reference sequence). V was trimmed by 0 bases and J by 7 bases, leaving 7 bases between them. The CDR3 loop reads CASSLAGGEQYV. For the CDR3, the DNA is TGTGCCAGCAGCTTAGCGGGCGGGGAGCAGTACGTC.

The chain combines TRBV4-1 with TRBJ2-1, with D tentatively TRBD1 (6 bases). The V gene's germline CDR1 is MGHRA and CDR2 YSYEKL. V lost 3 bases and J lost 10, with 10 bases in between. This CDR3 is built from 12 residues. The CDR3 DNA reads as TGCGCCAGCAGCCACGGGACACAGGAGCAGTTCTTC. It is translated as CASSHGTQEQFF.

This chain joins TRBV14 and TRBJ1-3; D call uncertain. From germline, CDR1 is SGHDN and CDR2 FVKESK. V was shortened by 5 bases and J by 7 bases, with 6 bases between the two germline ends. The CDR3 length is 11 residues. The CDR3 nucleotides read TGTGCCAGCAGCGGAGGGAACACCATATATTTT. Protein sequence: CASSGGNTIYF. The variable domain in full, completed from reference TRBV14 and TRBJ1-3, reads EAGVTQFPSHSVIEKGQTVTLRCDPISGHDNLYWYRRVMGKEIKFLLHFVKESKQDESGMPNNRFLAERTGGTYSTLKVQPAELEDSGVYFCASSGGNTIYFGEGSWLTVV.

The chain uses TRBV28 and TRBJ2-2; D is possibly TRBD1 (5 bases). V gave up 4 bases and J gave up 4 bases, with 7 bases separating them. The germline V gene encodes CDR1 MDHEN and CDR2 SYDVKM. The CDR3 is 13 amino acids. The CDR3 is CASSSDSTGELFF. DNA for the CDR3: TGTGCCAGCAGTTCCGACAGCACCGGGGAGCTGTTTTTT. Variable domain in full (rest from reference TRBV28 and TRBJ2-2): DVKVTQSSRYLVKRTGEKVFLECVQDMDHENMFWYRQDPGLGLRLIYFSYDVKMKEKGDIPEGYSVSREKKERFSLILESASTNQTSMYLCASSSDSTGELFFGEGSRLTVL.

In its sample, this clone was seen a few times. The chain has TRBV5-4 and TRBJ2-5; D may be TRBD1 (6 bases). Germline V gene lookup returns CDR1 SGHNT and CDR2 YYREEE (reference sequence). V was shortened by 0 bases and J by 5 bases, with 11 bases between the two germline ends. This CDR3 contains 14 residues. DNA for the CDR3: TGTGCCAGCAGCTTGGAACAGGGCCGGGAGACCCAGTACTTC. Translating it yields CASSLEQGRETQYF.

There are a few counts of this clone. The chain has TRBV9 and TRBJ2-3; 9 nucleotides agree with TRBD2. Germline V gene data show CDR1 as SGDLS and CDR2 as YYNGEE. The CDR3 totals 15 residues. The V and J ends lost 1 base and 4 bases, in that order; junction bases with no gene match: 4. In DNA form, the CDR3 reads TGTGCCAGCAGCGTAACTAGCGGGTCCTCAGATACGCAGTATTTT. It specifies CASSVTSGSSDTQYF.

The gene calls are TRBV2 and TRBJ2-7; no definite D call. The CDR3 runs 11 residues. V shed 4 bases and J shed 7 bases, with 8 bases lying between them. Germline assignment: CDR1 SNHLY and CDR2 FYNNEI. The CDR3 loop reads CASSAGPEQYV. CDR3 sequence (DNA): TGTGCCAGCAGTGCTGGTCCTGAGCAGTACGTC.

This chain joins TRBV7-9 and TRBJ2-5; 8 bases align to TRBD1. V shed 5 bases and J 3 bases; nucleotides not matched to a gene: 5. Germline lookup yields CDR1 SEHNR and CDR2 FQNEAQ (reference sequence). CDR3 length equals 14 residues. The CDR3 DNA reads as TGTGCCAGCAGCCCGGGACAGGTGGAAGAGACCCAGTACTTC. As protein: CASSPGQVEETQYF.

V gene TRBV7-2 combines with J gene TRBJ2-5; 8 nucleotides line up with TRBD1. CDR1 and CDR2 from the germline V gene are SGHTA and FQGNSA. The trim removed 4 bases at V and 5 bases at J, leaving 3 bases unmatched. This CDR3 has 13 residues. CDR3 nucleotides: TGTGCCAGCAGCTCCTCAGGGGGCGAGACCCAGTACTTC. Translation: CASSSSGGETQYF.